A single sample is the source of the 10 T cell receptor beta chains below, sequenced in a study of T cells in Graves' hyperthyroidism and ophthalmopathy. Regions amplified from RNA transcripts were the TCR beta CDR3 regions. The primer set for the first-round RT-PCR of the TCR CDR3 was HTBI. A single record per CDR3 protein comes from TCRdb applying MiXCR to the multiplex PCR reads. The sample shows about 570,000 distinct CDR3 sequences, about 45% of them seen only once. The sequenced material came from peripheral blood or thyroid tissue (not recorded which). Every receptor here comes from an adult woman with Graves' disease, either hyperthyroidism or ophthalmopathy (not recorded which).

Comments on this clonotype: One end of the junction varies from germline; a read error may be responsible. The gene calls are TRBV25-1 and TRBJ1-6; D is possibly TRBD1 (6 bases). The germline V gene has CDR1 MGHDK and CDR2 SYGVNS. The length of the CDR3 is 13 residues. CDR3 loop: CASSDQGNSSLHF. The CDR3 DNA is TGTGCCAGCAGTGATCAGGGGAATTCATCCCTCCACTTT.

The table lists this clonotype with many counts. J is TRBJ2-7 and V is TRBV6-5; the match to TRBD1 covers 8 bases. Germline V CDR1 and CDR2: MNHEY, SVGAGI. The CDR3 has 14 residues. With V trimmed by 6 bases and J by 3 bases, 7 bases remained unmatched. CDR3 DNA sequence: TGTGCCAGCAGGGCGGACAGGGTAGGCTACGAGCAGTACTTC. Encoded protein: CASRADRVGYEQYF.

This clonotype showed up many times. The chain joins TRBV6-6 to TRBJ1-2; D ambiguous. The length of the CDR3 is 16 residues. V was shortened by 5 bases and J by 7 bases, with 23 bases between the two germline ends. Germline V gives CDR1 MNHNY, CDR2 SVGAGI (reference sequence). CDR3 coding DNA: TGTGCCAGCAGTAAGACCTGGACGGATAACCTCTTTGGCTACACCTTC. As protein: CASSKTWTDNLFGYTF.

This clonotype was seen ten or more times. The chain employs TRBV20-1 and TRBJ2-5; D is perhaps TRBD2 (5 bases). Germline lookup yields CDR1 DFQATT and CDR2 SNEGSKA (reference sequence). Trimming shortened V by 2 bases and J by 2 bases, and 24 bases separated the two germline ends. The CDR3 is 18 residues long. CDR3 sequence: CSARFTSNIGPTQETQYF. CDR3 nucleotides: TGCAGTGCTAGATTTACTAGTAATATCGGCCCCACGCAAGAGACCCAGTACTTC.

The chain joins TRBV9 to TRBJ2-7, with D perhaps TRBD2 (5 bases). The CDR3 loop spans 13 amino acids. Germline lookup yields CDR1 SGDLS and CDR2 YYNGEE. The V end lost 3 bases, the J end lost 2 bases, and 9 bases lay between the germline ends. The CDR3 coding sequence is TGTGCCAGCAGCGGGAGGTACCCCTACGAGCAGTACTTC. Translating gives CASSGRYPYEQYF. The full variable domain, its missing parts supplied by reference TRBV9 and TRBJ2-7, is DSGVTQTPKHLITATGQRVTLRCSPRSGDLSVYWYQQSLDQGLQFLIQYYNGEERAKGNILERFSAQQFPDLHSELNLSSLELGDSALYFCASSGRYPYEQYFGPGTRLTVT.

The chain recombines TRBV5-1 with TRBJ1-4; 8 bases agree with TRBD1. Germline CDR1 reads SGHRS; CDR2 reads YFSETQ. The J segment lost 4 bases and the V segment lost 4 bases, leaving 6 bases of the junction unmatched. The CDR3 runs 15 residues. The CDR3 region is CASSEGQGHNEKLFF. CDR3 DNA: TGCGCCAGCAGCGAAGGACAGGGCCATAATGAAAAACTGTTTTTT.

There are many counts of this clonotype. J is TRBJ2-6 and V is TRBV4-1; D is undetermined. The CDR3 runs 15 residues. CDR1 is MGHRA and CDR2 is YSYEKL in the germline V gene. Trimming stripped 2 bases from V and 1 base from J, with 6 bases between. The CDR3 DNA sequence: TGCGCCAGCAGCCAAACTCGATCTGGGGCCAACGTCCTGACTTTC. Translating it yields CASSQTRSGANVLTF.

The chain employs TRBV5-1 and TRBJ1-5; no firm D call. V lost 4 bases to trimming and J lost 4 bases, with 15 bases between them. The germline V gene encodes CDR1 SGHRS and CDR2 YFSETQ. The CDR3 loop spans 15 amino acids. In DNA, the CDR3 is TGCGCCAGCAGCCCTACGAGGGATCGGAATCAGCCCCAGCATTTT. Protein sequence: CASSPTRDRNQPQHF.

CDR3 coding DNA: TGTGCCAGCAGCTCGGACAGAAATAATCACTACACTGAAGCTTTCTTT. Its protein is CASSSDRNNHYTEAFF. This sequence joins TRBV7-2 and TRBJ1-1; tentative D call: TRBD1 (6 bases). The CDR3 consists of 16 residues. The V and J ends lost 4 bases and 3 bases respectively, with 18 bases between them. The V gene's germline CDR1 is SGHTA and CDR2 FQGNSA.

This clonotype was seen repeatedly, ten times or more. This chain joins TRBV7-9 and TRBJ1-2; D is uncertain. This CDR3 comprises 12 residues. Germline-derived CDR1 and CDR2 are SEHNR and FQNEAQ (reference sequence). Trimming took 4 bases from V and 7 from J, leaving 10 bases between them. The chain's CDR3 is CASSWEQSGYTF. The CDR3, as DNA: TGTGCCAGCAGCTGGGAACAGTCTGGCTACACCTTC.